Listed below are T cell receptor beta chains from one sample, sequenced in a study of shared clonotypes between healthy human individuals. Sequencing was performed with immunoSEQ multiplex PCR; in TCRdb, only in-frame clones are kept and a portion is missing. The sample records 2 million to 2.5 million clones, roughly 93% being singletons. The sequenced material came from naive CD4+ T cells from PBMCs. These receptors were taken from a man between 18 and 29 years old in good health. Some clones in this sample may be carry-over from other donors' samples. The CDR3 runs from the conserved cysteine through the conserved F or W. Fields, in order: J gene, D gene, V gene, clone size, CDR3 DNA, CDR3 protein. The D gene is left open where the match is weak. The size field is filled for only some rows; it gives once, few, many or a size class.

J: TRBJ1-6
D: NA
V: TRBV28
size: NA
DNA: TGTGCCAGTCTTTCTCTTAATTCACCCCTCCACTTT
CDR3: CASLSLNSPLHF

J: TRBJ1-2
D: NA
V: TRBV30
size: NA
DNA: TGTGCCTGGAGGGACTTCGATGGCTACACCTTC
CDR3: CAWRDFDGYTF

J: TRBJ2-7
D: TRBD1
V: TRBV7-9
size: NA
DNA: TGTGCCAGCAGCCAGACAGGGCGAAACGAGCAGTACTTC
CDR3: CASSQTGRNEQYF

J: TRBJ2-3
D: NA
V: TRBV2
size: NA
DNA: TGTGCCAGCAGTGAACCAGGTCTCACAGATACGCAGTATTTT
CDR3: CASSEPGLTDTQYF

J: TRBJ2-1
D: TRBD2
V: TRBV5-1
size: NA
DNA: TGCGCCAGCAGCAGTACTAGCGGGACCTACAATGAGCAGTTCTTC
CDR3: CASSSTSGTYNEQFF

J: TRBJ2-4
D: NA
V: TRBV2
size: NA
DNA: TGTGCCAGCAGTGTTAGAGGAGCAAACATTCAGTACTTC
CDR3: CASSVRGANIQYF

J: TRBJ2-2
D: TRBD1
V: TRBV2
size: once
DNA: TGTGCCAGTGGCTGGGCAGGGGGCAACACCGGGGAGCTGTTTTTT
CDR3: CASGWAGGNTGELFF

J: TRBJ1-1
D: NA
V: TRBV18
size: few
DNA: TGTGCCAGCTCACCGTTACTTCAGTATGAAGCTTTCTTT
CDR3: CASSPLLQYEAFF

J: TRBJ2-7
D: NA
V: TRBV6-1
size: NA
DNA: TGTGCCAGCAGTGTGCACGGGAGAGAGCAGTACTTC
CDR3: CASSVHGREQYF

J: TRBJ1-5
D: NA
V: TRBV6-6
size: NA
DNA: TGTGCCAGCAGTACGGGACTCTTCAATCAGCCCCAGCATTTT
CDR3: CASSTGLFNQPQHF